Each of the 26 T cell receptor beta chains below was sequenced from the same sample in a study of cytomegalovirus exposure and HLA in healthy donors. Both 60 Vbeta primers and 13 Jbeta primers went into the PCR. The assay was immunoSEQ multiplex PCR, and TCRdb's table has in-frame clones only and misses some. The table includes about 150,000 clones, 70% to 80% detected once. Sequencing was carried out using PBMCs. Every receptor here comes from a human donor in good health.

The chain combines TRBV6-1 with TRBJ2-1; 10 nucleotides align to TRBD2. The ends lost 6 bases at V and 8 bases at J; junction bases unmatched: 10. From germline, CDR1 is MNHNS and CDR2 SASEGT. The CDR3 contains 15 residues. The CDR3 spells CASRLQRGGGYEQFF. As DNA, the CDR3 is TGTGCCAGCAGGCTCCAGCGGGGGGGCGGTTATGAGCAGTTCTTC.

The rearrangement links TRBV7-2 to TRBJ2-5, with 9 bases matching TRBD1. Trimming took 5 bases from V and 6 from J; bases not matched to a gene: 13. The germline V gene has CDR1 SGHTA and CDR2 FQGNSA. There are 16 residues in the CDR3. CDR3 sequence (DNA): TGTGCCAGCAGCGATAGGGTCGGGACAGGGAGGCAGACCCAGTACTTC. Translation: CASSDRVGTGRQTQYF.

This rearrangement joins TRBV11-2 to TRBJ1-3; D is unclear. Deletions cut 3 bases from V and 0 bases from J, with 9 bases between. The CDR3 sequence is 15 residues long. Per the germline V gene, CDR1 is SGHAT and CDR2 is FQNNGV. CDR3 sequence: CASSFSTFSGNTIYF. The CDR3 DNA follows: TGTGCCAGCAGCTTTTCGACATTCTCTGGAAACACCATATATTTT.

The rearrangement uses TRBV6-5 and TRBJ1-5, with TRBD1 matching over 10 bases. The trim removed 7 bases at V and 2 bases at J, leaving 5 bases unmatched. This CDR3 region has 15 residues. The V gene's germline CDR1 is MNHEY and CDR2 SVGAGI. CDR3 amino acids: CASKTGTGGNQPQHF. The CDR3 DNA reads TGTGCCAGCAAAACCGGGACAGGGGGCAATCAGCCCCAGCATTTT.

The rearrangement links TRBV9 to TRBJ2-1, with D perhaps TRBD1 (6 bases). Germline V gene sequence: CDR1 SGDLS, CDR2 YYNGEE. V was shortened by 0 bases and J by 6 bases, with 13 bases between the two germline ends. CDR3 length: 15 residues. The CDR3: CASSVGGPKGNEQFF. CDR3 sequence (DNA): TGTGCCAGCAGCGTAGGGGGGCCCAAGGGCAATGAGCAGTTCTTC.

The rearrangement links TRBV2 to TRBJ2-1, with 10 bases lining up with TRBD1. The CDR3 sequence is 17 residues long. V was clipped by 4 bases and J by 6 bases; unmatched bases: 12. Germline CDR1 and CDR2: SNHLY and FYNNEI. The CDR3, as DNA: TGTGCCAGCAGTGTCTTAGGGACAGGGGATCGTGGCAATGAGCAGTTCTTC. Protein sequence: CASSVLGTGDRGNEQFF.

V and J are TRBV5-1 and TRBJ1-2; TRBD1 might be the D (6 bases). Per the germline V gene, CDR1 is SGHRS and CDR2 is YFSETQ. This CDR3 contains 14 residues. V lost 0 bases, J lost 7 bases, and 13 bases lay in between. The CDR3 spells CASSLDPGASGYTF. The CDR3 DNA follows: TGCGCCAGCAGCTTGGACCCAGGGGCAAGTGGCTACACCTTC.

The CDR3 nucleotides read TGTGCCAGCAGCCTAGCTAGAGATACGCAGTATTTT. It translates to CASSLARDTQYF. V usage is TRBV6-6 and J usage is TRBJ2-3; D possibly corresponds to TRBD2 (5 bases). The V gene lost 6 bases and the J gene lost 5 bases, with 9 bases spanning the gap. Germline loops: CDR1 MNHNY, CDR2 SVGAGI (reference sequence). This CDR3 contains 12 residues.

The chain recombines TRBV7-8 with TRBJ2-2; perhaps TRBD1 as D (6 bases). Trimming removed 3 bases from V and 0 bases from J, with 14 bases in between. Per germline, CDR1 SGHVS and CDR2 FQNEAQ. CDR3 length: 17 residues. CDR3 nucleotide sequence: TGTGCCAGCAGCTTTGACAGGTCATTCGCGAACACCGGGGAGCTGTTTTTT. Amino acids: CASSFDRSFANTGELFF.

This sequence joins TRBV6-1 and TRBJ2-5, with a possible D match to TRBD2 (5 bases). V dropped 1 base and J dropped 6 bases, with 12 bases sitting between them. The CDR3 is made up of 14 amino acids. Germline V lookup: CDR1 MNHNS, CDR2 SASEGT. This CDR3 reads CASSEGVIGKTQYF. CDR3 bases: TGTGCCAGCAGTGAAGGAGTGATCGGGAAGACCCAGTACTTC.

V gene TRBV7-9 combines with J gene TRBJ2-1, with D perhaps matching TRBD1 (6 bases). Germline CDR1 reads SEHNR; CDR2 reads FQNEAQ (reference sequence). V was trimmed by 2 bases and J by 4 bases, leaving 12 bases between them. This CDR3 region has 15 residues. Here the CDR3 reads CASSLHRATYNEQFF. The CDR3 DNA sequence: TGTGCCAGCAGCTTACACAGGGCGACTTACAATGAGCAGTTCTTC.

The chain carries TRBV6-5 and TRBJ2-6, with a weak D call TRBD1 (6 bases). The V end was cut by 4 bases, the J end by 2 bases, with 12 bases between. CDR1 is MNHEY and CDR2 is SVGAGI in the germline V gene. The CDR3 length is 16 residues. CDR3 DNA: TGTGCCAGCAGTTCGCCGGCAGGGGCTGGGGCCAACGTCCTGACTTTC. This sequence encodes CASSSPAGAGANVLTF.

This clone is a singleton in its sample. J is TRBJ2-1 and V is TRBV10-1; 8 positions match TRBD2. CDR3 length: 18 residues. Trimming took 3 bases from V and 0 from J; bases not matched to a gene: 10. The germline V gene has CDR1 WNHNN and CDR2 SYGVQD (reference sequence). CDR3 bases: TGCGCCAGCAGTGATGGGCGGGGGGACGATAGCTCCTACAATGAGCAGTTCTTC. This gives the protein CASSDGRGDDSSYNEQFF.

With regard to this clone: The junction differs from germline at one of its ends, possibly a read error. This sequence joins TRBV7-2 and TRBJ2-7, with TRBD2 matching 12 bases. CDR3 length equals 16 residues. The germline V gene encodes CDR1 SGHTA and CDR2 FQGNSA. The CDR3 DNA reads TGTGCCAGCAGCTCCGGACTAGCGGGACCCTCCTACGAGCAGTGCTTC. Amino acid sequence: CASSSGLAGPSYEQCF.

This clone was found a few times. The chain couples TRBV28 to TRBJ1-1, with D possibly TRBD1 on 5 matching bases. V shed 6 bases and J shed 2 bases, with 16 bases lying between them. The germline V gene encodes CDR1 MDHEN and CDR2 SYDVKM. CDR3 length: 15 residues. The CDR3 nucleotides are TGTGCCAGCAGCGACGTAATAGGGGCAAACACTGAAGCTTTCTTT. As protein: CASSDVIGANTEAFF.

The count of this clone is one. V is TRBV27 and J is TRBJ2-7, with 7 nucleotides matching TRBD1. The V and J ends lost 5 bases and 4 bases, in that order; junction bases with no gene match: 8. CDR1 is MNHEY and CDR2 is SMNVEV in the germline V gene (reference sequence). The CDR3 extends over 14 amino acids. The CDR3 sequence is CASSRAGTAYEQYF. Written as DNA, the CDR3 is TGTGCCAGCAGTCGCGCCGGGACAGCTTACGAGCAGTACTTC.

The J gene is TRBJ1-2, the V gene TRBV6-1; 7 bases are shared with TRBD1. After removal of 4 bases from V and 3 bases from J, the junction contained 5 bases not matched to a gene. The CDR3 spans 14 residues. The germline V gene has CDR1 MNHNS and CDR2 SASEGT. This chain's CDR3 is CASSGLGTDYGYTF. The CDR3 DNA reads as TGTGCCAGCAGTGGCTTAGGGACAGACTATGGCTACACCTTC.

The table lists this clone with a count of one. The CDR3 DNA follows: TGTGCCAGTAGTACCTACTTACACAGGGATCAGCCCCAGCATTTT. Protein: CASSTYLHRDQPQHF. The chain employs TRBV19 and TRBJ1-5; tentatively, D is TRBD1 (6 bases). The ends were cut back, 4 bases at V and 5 bases at J, with 15 bases in the middle. The CDR3 extends over 15 amino acids. Germline V gene sequence: CDR1 LNHDA, CDR2 SQIVND (reference sequence).

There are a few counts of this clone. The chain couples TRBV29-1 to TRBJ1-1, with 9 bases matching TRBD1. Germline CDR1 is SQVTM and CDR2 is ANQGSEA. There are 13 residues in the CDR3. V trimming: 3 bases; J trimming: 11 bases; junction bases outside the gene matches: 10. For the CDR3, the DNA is TGCAGCGTTGAGGGACAGGGTGGGTATTTGGCTTTCTTT. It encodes CSVEGQGGYLAFF.

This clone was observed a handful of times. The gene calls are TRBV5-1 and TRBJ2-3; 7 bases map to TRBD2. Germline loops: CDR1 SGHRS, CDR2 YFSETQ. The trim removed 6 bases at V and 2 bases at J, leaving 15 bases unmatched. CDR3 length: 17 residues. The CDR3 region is CASMGGLAVNLTDTQYF. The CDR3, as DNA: TGCGCCAGCATGGGGGGTCTAGCGGTAAATCTCACAGATACGCAGTATTTT.

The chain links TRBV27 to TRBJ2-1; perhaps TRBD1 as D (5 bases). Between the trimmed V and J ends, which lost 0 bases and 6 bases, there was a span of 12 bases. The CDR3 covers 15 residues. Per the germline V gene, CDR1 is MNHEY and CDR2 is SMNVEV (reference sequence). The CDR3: CASSLSQGLGNEQFF. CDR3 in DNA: TGTGCCAGCAGTTTATCTCAGGGTTTGGGCAATGAGCAGTTCTTC.

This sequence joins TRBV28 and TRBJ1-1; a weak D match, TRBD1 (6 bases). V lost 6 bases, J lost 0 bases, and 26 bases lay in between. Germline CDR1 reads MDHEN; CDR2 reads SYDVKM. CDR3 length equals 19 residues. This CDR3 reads CASSRPGTTFKNVNTEAFF. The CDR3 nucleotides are TGTGCCAGCAGCCGCCCCGGGACAACATTTAAAAATGTGAACACTGAAGCTTTCTTT.

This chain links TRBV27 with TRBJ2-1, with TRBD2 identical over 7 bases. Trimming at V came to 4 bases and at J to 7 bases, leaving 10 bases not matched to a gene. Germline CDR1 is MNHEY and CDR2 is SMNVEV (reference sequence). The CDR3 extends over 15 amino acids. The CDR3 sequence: CASSSSPGGLNEQFF. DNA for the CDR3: TGTGCCAGCAGTTCTTCTCCGGGGGGACTAAATGAGCAGTTCTTC.

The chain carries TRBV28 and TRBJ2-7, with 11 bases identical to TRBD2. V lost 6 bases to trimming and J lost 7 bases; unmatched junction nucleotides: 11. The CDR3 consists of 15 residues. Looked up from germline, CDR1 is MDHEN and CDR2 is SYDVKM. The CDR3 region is CASSPFTRLAGEQYF. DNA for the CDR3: TGTGCCAGCAGCCCCTTTACGAGACTAGCGGGAGAGCAGTACTTC.

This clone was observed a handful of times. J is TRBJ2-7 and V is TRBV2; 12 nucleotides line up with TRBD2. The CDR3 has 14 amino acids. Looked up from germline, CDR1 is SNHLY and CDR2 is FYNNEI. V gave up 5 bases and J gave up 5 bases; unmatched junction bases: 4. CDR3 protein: CASSRLAGAHEQYF. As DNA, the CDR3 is TGTGCCAGCAGTCGACTAGCGGGGGCCCACGAGCAGTACTTC.

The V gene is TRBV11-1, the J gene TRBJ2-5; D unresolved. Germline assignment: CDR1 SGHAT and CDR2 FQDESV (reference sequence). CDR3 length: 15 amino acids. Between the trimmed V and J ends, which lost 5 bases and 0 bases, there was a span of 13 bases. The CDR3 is CASSLQRADQETQYF. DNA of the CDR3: TGTGCCAGCAGCCTCCAACGCGCTGACCAAGAGACCCAGTACTTC.